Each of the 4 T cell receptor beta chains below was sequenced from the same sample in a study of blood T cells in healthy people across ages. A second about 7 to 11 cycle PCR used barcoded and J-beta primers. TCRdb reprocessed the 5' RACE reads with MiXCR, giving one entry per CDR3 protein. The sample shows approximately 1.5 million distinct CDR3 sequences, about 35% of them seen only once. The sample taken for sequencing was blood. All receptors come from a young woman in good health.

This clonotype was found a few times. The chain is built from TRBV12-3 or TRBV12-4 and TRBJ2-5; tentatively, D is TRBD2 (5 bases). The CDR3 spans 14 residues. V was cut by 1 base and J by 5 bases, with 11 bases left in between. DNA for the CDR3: TGTGCCAGCAGTTTAGTTGGGAGTAGGGAGACCCAGTACTTC. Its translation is CASSLVGSRETQYF.

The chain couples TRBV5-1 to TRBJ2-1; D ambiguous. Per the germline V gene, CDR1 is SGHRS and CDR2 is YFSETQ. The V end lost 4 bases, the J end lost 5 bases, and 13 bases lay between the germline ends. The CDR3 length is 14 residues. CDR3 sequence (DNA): TGCGCCAGCAGCGAGAGACTGGTTAACAATGAGCAGTTCTTC. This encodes CASSERLVNNEQFF.

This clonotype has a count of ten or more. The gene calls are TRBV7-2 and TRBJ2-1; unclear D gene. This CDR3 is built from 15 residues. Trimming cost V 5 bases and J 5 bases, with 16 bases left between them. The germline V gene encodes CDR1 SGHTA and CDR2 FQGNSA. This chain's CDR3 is CASSRGGMPNNEQFF. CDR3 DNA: TGTGCCAGCAGCCGCGGCGGAATGCCTAACAATGAGCAGTTCTTC.

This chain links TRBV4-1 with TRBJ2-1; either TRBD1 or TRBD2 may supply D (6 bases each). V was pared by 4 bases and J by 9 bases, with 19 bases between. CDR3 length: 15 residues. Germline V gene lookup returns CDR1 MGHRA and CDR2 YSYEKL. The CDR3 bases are TGCGCCAGCAGCCCGAGGGGGGAGCCAACGGCTGAGCAGTTCTTC. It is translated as CASSPRGEPTAEQFF.